The source of this T cell receptor (beta chain) is a study of CD8 T cells in Susac syndrome. Controls were healthy donors (matched for age and sex). A quantity of about 0.45 to 1 ug RNA underwent reverse transcription using random hexamers. TCRdb re-analysed the immunoSEQ multiplex PCR reads in MiXCR, keeping a single row per CDR3 protein. The profile shows roughly 200,000 distinct CDR3 sequences, around 96% of them singletons. Sequences were obtained from CD4+ T cells from PBMCs. The source of this sequence is a human donor in good health.

The CDR3 spells CATSTASVQETQYF. In DNA form, the CDR3 reads TGTGCCACCAGCACTGCTAGCGTCCAAGAGACCCAGTACTTC. This chain joins TRBV15 and TRBJ2-5, with a possible D match to TRBD2 (6 bases). The CDR3 has 14 amino acids. Germline V lookup: CDR1 LNHNV, CDR2 YYDKDF (reference sequence). V was pared by 4 bases and J by 1 base, with 10 bases between. Based on the CDR3 plus reference TRBV15 and TRBJ2-5, the full variable domain is DAMVIQNPRYQVTQFGKPVTLSCSQTLNHNVMYWYQQKSSQAPKLLFHYYDKDFNNEADTPDNFQSRRPNTSFCFLDIRSPGLGDTAMYLCATSTASVQETQYFGPGTRLLVL.